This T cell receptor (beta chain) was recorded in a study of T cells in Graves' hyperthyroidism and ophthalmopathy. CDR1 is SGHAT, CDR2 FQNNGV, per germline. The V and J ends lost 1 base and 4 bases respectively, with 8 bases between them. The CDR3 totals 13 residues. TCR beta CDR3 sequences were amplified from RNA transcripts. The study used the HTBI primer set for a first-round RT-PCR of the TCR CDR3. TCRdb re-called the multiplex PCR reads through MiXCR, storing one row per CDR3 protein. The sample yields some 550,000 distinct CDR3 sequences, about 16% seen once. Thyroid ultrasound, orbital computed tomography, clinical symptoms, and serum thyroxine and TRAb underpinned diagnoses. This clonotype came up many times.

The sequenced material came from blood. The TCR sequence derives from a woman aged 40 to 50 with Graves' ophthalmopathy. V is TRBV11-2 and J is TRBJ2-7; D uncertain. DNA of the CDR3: TGTGCCAGCAGCTTAGGAGCAAGGTACGAGCAGTACTTC. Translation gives CASSLGARYEQYF.